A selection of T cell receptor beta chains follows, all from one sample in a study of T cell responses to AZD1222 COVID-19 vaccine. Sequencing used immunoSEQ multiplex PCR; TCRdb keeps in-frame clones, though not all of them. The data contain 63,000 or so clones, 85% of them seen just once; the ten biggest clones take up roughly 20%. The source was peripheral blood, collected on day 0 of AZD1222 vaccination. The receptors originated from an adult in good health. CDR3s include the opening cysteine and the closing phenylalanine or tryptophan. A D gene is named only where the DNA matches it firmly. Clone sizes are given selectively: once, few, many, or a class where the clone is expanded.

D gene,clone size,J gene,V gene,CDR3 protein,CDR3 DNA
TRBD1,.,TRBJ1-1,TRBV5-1,CASSSDRVYTEAFF,TGCGCCAGCAGCTCCGACAGGGTTTACACTGAAGCTTTCTTT
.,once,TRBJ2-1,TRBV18,CASSPGTPPGEQFF,TGTGCCAGCTCACCCGGGACACCTCCCGGAGAGCAGTTCTTC
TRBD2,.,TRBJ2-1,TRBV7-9,CASSSPHLAGGWTEQFF,TGTGCCAGCAGCTCCCCCCATTTAGCGGGGGGGTGGACGGAGCAGTTCTTC
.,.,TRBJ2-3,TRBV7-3,CASSPRDATSTDTQYF,TGTGCCAGCAGCCCAAGGGACGCCACGAGCACAGATACGCAGTATTTT
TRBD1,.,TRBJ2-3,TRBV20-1,CSATTGPASYF,TGCAGTGCTACGACAGGGCCCGCTTCATATTTT
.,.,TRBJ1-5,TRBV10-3,CAISALAGNQPQHF,TGTGCCATCAGTGCCCTGGCAGGTAATCAGCCCCAGCATTTT
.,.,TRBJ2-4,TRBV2,CASLTAGIAKNIQYF,TGTGCCAGCCTCACGGCGGGTATAGCCAAAAACATTCAGTACTTC
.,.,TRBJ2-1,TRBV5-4,CASSLGQGRSNEQFF,TGTGCCAGCAGCTTGGGCCAGGGACGGAGCAATGAGCAGTTCTTC
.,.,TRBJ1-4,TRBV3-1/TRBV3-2,CASSQFGGGGEKLFF,TGTGCCAGCAGCCAATTCGGGGGCGGAGGTGAAAAACTGTTTTTT
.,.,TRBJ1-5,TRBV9,CASSVGPENQPQHF,TGTGCCAGCAGCGTAGGTCCAGAGAATCAGCCCCAGCATTTT
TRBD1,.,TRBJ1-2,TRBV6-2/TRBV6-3,CASSYSGQTYGYTF,TGTGCCAGCAGTTACTCGGGACAGACCTATGGCTACACCTTC
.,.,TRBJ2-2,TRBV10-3,CATGTKNTGELFF,TGTGCCACCGGAACTAAAAACACCGGGGAGCTGTTTTTT
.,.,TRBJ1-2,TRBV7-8,CASSPDSGRYGYTF,TGTGCCAGCAGCCCTGACAGCGGGAGGTATGGCTACACCTTC
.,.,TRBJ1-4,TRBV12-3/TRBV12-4,CASTGGSREKLFF,TGTGCCAGCACCGGGGGTTCTCGAGAAAAACTGTTTTTT
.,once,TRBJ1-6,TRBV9,CASSGIGSAPLHF,TGTGCCAGCAGCGGGATAGGTTCAGCACCCCTCCACTTT
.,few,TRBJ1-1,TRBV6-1,CASSEEPGAFF,TGTGCCAGCAGTGAGGAGCCAGGAGCTTTCTTT
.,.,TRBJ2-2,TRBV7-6,CASSFLVGGAGELFF,TGTGCCAGCAGCTTCCTCGTAGGAGGCGCCGGGGAGCTGTTTTTT